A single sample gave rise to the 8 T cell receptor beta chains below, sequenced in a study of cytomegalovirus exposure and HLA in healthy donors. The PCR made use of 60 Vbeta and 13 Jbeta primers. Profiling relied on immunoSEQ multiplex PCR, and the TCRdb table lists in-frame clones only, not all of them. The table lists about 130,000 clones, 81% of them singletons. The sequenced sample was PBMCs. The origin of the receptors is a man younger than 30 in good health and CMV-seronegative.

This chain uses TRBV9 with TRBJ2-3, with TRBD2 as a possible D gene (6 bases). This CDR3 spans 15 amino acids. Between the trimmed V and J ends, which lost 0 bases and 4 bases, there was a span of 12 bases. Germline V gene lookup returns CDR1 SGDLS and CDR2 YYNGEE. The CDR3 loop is CASSVAGGKADTQYF. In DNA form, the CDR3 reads TGTGCCAGCAGCGTAGCGGGCGGGAAGGCAGATACGCAGTATTTT.

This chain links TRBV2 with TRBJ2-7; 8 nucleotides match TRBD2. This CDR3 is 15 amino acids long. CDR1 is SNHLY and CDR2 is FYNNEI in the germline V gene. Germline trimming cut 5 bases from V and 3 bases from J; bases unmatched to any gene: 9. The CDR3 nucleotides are TGTGCCAGCAGTTTAAATAGCGGGGTGGTCTACGAGCAGTACTTC. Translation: CASSLNSGVVYEQYF.

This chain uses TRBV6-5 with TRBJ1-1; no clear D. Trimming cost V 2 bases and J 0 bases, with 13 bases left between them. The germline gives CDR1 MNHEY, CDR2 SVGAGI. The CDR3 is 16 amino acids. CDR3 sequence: CASSYGQTAMNTEAFF. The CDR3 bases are TGTGCCAGCAGTTACGGGCAGACGGCCATGAACACTGAAGCTTTCTTT.

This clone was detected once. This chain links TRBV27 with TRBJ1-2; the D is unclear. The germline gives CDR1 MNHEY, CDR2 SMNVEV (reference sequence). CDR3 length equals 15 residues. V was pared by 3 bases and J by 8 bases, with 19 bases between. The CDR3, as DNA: TGTGCCAGCAGTTTTCTGTACCCGGGTGAAAGCGGCTACACCTTC. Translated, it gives CASSFLYPGESGYTF.

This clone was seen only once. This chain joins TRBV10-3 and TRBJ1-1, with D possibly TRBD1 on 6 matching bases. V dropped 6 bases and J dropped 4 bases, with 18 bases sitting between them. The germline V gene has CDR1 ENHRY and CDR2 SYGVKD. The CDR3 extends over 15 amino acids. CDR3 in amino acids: CAISDLPGTFTEAFF. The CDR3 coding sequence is TGTGCCATCAGCGATCTCCCTGGGACATTCACTGAAGCTTTCTTT.

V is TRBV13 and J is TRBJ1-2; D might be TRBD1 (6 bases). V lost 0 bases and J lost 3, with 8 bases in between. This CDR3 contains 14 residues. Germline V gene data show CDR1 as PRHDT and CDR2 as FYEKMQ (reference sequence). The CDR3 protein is CASSLGQGDYGYTF. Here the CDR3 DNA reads TGTGCCAGCAGCTTAGGACAGGGTGACTATGGCTACACCTTC.

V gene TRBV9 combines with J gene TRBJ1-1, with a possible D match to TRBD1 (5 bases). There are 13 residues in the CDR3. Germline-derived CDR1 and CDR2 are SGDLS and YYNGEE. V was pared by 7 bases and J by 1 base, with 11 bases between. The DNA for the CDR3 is TGTGCCAGCTCCTCCCAGGGGAACACTGAAGCTTTCTTT. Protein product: CASSSQGNTEAFF.

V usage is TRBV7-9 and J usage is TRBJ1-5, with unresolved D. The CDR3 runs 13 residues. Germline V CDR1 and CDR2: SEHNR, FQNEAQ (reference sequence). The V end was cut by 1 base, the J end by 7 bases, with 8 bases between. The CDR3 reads CASSLGAGQPQHF. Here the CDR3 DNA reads TGTGCCAGCAGCTTAGGGGCGGGGCAGCCCCAGCATTTT.